This T cell receptor (beta chain) was sequenced in a study of cytomegalovirus exposure and HLA in healthy donors. General observations from the study: Common viral pathogens were later found to be apparently linked to several of the most significant clusters. Earlier analysis looked at TCR beta V segments, and most were productive about 90% or about 30% of the time.

Trimming removed 3 bases from V and 3 bases from J; junction bases left unmatched: 3. CDR1 is GTSNPN, CDR2 SVGIG, per germline (reference sequence). CDR3 size: 14 residues. PCR employed 60 Vbeta and 13 Jbeta primers. The protocol was immunoSEQ multiplex PCR, while the TCRdb copy is restricted to in-frame clones and leaves out a portion. The sample lists under 200,000 clones, 65% to 80% seen once, with approximately 4.7% in the top ten. A note on this clone: The antigen is undetermined.

This TCR derives from a woman in her 30s in good health and CMV-seropositive. V gene TRBV30 combines with J gene TRBJ2-5; TRBD2 matches 11 bases. The sample was PBMCs. The CDR3, as DNA: TGTGCCTGGAGCCAGGGACTAGCGGAAGAGACCCAGTACTTC. It codes for CAWSQGLAEETQYF.